This T cell receptor (beta chain) was recorded in a study of cytomegalovirus exposure and HLA in healthy donors. The PCR used 60 Vbeta and 13 Jbeta primers. The method was immunoSEQ multiplex PCR; TCRdb's version includes in-frame clones alone and lacks a portion of them. The listing contains about 120,000 clones. The CDR3 has 16 residues. The V end was cut by 5 bases, the J end by 2 bases, with 16 bases between. Germline V CDR1 and CDR2: LNHDA, SQIVND (reference sequence). The sequenced sample was PBMCs. The rearrangement uses TRBV19 and TRBJ1-5; a weak D match, TRBD1 (6 bases). The clonotype comes from a man aged 18 to 30 in good health and CMV-seronegative. The CDR3: CASSVTQGRRNQPQHF. DNA for the CDR3: TGTGCCAGTAGTGTCACACAGGGCCGGCGCAATCAGCCCCAGCATTTT.